What follows are 26 T cell receptor beta chains derived from one specimen sequenced in a study of T cell repertoires in ileal Crohn's disease. Noted time point: neoterminal ileum biopsy at postoperative endoscopy, about 6 months after surgery. Sequencing was performed with immunoSEQ multiplex PCR; in TCRdb, only in-frame clones are kept and a portion is missing. The table has 10,000 to 15,000 clones, roughly 80% seen once. Sequencing was performed on ileal tissue. The receptors come from an adult with Crohn's disease.

V and J are TRBV7-2 and TRBJ1-2, with 7 bases matching TRBD1. Germline V gives CDR1 SGHTA, CDR2 FQGNSA. This CDR3 region has 18 residues. The junction had 19 bases not matched to a gene; V was cut back by 1 base and J by 8 bases. The CDR3 bases are TGTGCCAGCAGCTTAGAGGGGGGTAAGAGACAGGGCCTCTTCGGCTACACCTTC. Amino acids: CASSLEGGKRQGLFGYTF.

This clone was counted between two and nine times. This chain joins TRBV6-5 and TRBJ2-7, with no clear D. Trimming stripped 6 bases from V and 1 base from J, with 16 bases between. From germline, CDR1 is MNHEY and CDR2 SVGAGI. This CDR3 has 15 residues. CDR3 DNA: TGTGCCAGCAGGCCTCAGTTTCCGAGGTCCTACGAGCAGTACTTC. It specifies CASRPQFPRSYEQYF.

A note on this clone: One end of the junction does not line up with germline, which may come from a read error. The rearrangement uses TRBV27 and TRBJ1-1; the D gene is possibly TRBD1 (5 bases). Germline CDR1 reads MNHEY; CDR2 reads SMNVEV (reference sequence). The CDR3 is made up of 17 amino acids. The CDR3 reads CAGSLSGSLGVNTEAFF. Here the CDR3 DNA reads TGTGCCGGCAGTTTATCGGGATCGTTAGGGGTGAACACTGAAGCTTTCTTT.

This chain joins TRBV28 and TRBJ2-3; 8 bases match TRBD1. This CDR3 region has 15 residues. Germline V gene lookup returns CDR1 MDHEN and CDR2 SYDVKM. Trimming at V came to 4 bases and at J to 0 bases, leaving 3 bases not matched to a gene. This CDR3 reads CASSSWTGSTDTQYF. The DNA of the CDR3 is TGTGCCAGCAGTTCGTGGACAGGGAGCACAGATACGCAGTATTTT.

This chain joins TRBV6-1 and TRBJ2-5; no definite D call. The length of the CDR3 is 15 residues. Germline V gives CDR1 MNHNS, CDR2 SASEGT. V lost 4 bases, J lost 1 base, and 13 bases lay in between. CDR3 amino acids: CASSVQTVSQETQYF. The CDR3 DNA follows: TGTGCCAGCAGTGTCCAGACTGTTAGCCAAGAGACCCAGTACTTC.

J is TRBJ1-2 and V is TRBV9, with TRBD1 identical over 8 bases. Germline trimming cut 4 bases from V and 8 bases from J; bases unmatched to any gene: 13. CDR1 and CDR2 from the germline V gene are SGDLS and YYNGEE. The CDR3 length is 15 residues. This chain's CDR3 is CASSSSRGTGRGYTF. In nucleotides, the CDR3 is TGTGCCAGCAGCTCCTCACGGGGGACAGGAAGGGGCTACACCTTC.

The gene calls are TRBV5-1 and TRBJ2-7, with D unresolved. Germline V lookup: CDR1 SGHRS, CDR2 YFSETQ. The CDR3 extends over 15 amino acids. V lost 0 bases and J 4 bases, leaving 14 bases between the germline ends. The CDR3 here is CASSLDGGLQYEQYF. The DNA for the CDR3 is TGCGCCAGCAGCTTGGATGGCGGTCTTCAATACGAGCAGTACTTC.

The chain has TRBV30 and TRBJ1-3; D perhaps matches TRBD1 (5 bases). V gave up 6 bases and J gave up 0 bases, with 18 bases separating them. This CDR3 region has 16 residues. Germline V CDR1 and CDR2: GTSNPN, SVGIG (reference sequence). The CDR3 sequence is CACLPRQFFSGNTIYF. CDR3 nucleotide sequence: TGTGCCTGCCTTCCGAGACAGTTCTTCTCTGGAAACACCATATATTTT.

CDR3 region: CASSLGSGQTYEQYF. For the CDR3, the DNA is TGCGCCAGCAGCTTGGGTAGCGGGCAGACCTACGAGCAGTACTTC. V is TRBV5-1 and J is TRBJ2-7, with 7 bases matching TRBD2. This CDR3 comprises 15 residues. The trim removed 0 bases at V and 2 bases at J, leaving 5 bases unmatched. From germline, CDR1 is SGHRS and CDR2 YFSETQ.

The chain has TRBV28 and TRBJ1-1; 8 bases line up with TRBD1. J was trimmed by 3 bases and V by 3 bases; bases with no gene match: 0. The CDR3 totals 13 residues. Germline V gene lookup returns CDR1 MDHEN and CDR2 SYDVKM. The CDR3 protein is CASSLDRDTEAFF. Here the CDR3 DNA reads TGTGCCAGCAGTTTGGACAGGGACACTGAAGCTTTCTTT.

As for this clone: Other DNA sequences in the same sample also yield this CDR3. The J gene is TRBJ2-5, the V gene TRBV2, with 9 positions matching TRBD1. Germline V lookup: CDR1 SNHLY, CDR2 FYNNEI. The V gene end was trimmed by 7 bases and the J gene end by 2 bases; junction bases not matched to a gene: 5. The CDR3 extends over 14 amino acids. The CDR3 coding sequence is TGTGCCAGCATTCCGGACAGGGGACAAGAGACCCAGTACTTC. Translating gives CASIPDRGQETQYF.

The chain links TRBV5-1 to TRBJ2-5; 7 bases line up with TRBD2. Per the germline V gene, CDR1 is SGHRS and CDR2 is YFSETQ. Trimming cost V 5 bases and J 0 bases; bases outside gene matches: 4. The CDR3 loop spans 14 amino acids. CDR3 sequence (DNA): TGCGCCAGCAGACATGCGGGGGACCAAGAGACCCAGTACTTC. This gives the protein CASRHAGDQETQYF.

Only a few counts were recorded for this clone. The chain is built from TRBV5-1 and TRBJ2-2, with 9 positions matching TRBD2. The germline gives CDR1 SGHRS, CDR2 YFSETQ. This CDR3 region has 16 residues. V gave up 0 bases and J gave up 6 bases; unmatched junction bases: 6. The CDR3: CASSLERGRAAGELFF. The CDR3 DNA is TGCGCCAGCAGCTTGGAGCGCGGGAGGGCTGCCGGGGAGCTGTTTTTT.

V and J are TRBV2 and TRBJ1-2, with TRBD1 matching 7 bases. After removal of 7 bases from V and 2 bases from J, the junction contained 7 bases not matched to a gene. The CDR3 is 14 amino acids. CDR1 is SNHLY and CDR2 is FYNNEI in the germline V gene. In nucleotides, the CDR3 is TGTGCCAGCATCCGTGACAGGGTCAACTATGGCTACACCTTC. This encodes CASIRDRVNYGYTF.

This clone occurred once. V usage is TRBV27 and J usage is TRBJ2-3; D unclear. V was shortened by 10 bases and J by 2 bases, with 4 bases between the two germline ends. The CDR3 covers 10 residues. The germline CDR1 and CDR2 sequences are MNHEY and SMNVEV (reference sequence). The CDR3 nucleotides are TGTGCCACCCTCACAGATACGCAGTATTTT. It codes for CATLTDTQYF.

The rearrangement links TRBV5-1 to TRBJ2-5; D possibly corresponds to TRBD1 (5 bases). The J call may not be correct, given that the DNA end is closer to TRBJ2-7. The CDR3 contains 17 residues. Per the germline V gene, CDR1 is SGHRS and CDR2 is YFSETQ. CDR3 in amino acids: CASSSPWGSPGEAEQYF. Here the CDR3 DNA reads TGCGCCAGCAGCTCCCCTTGGGGCAGCCCTGGAGAAGCCGAGCAGTACTTC.

The chain employs TRBV19 and TRBJ2-4, with TRBD2 matching over 11 bases. From germline, CDR1 is LNHDA and CDR2 SQIVND (reference sequence). The V segment lost 7 bases and the J segment 2 bases; nucleotides outside the gene matches: 7. CDR3 size: 16 residues. This chain's CDR3 is CASNPTSGMSKNIQYF. In DNA, the CDR3 is TGTGCCAGTAACCCGACTAGCGGGATGTCCAAAAACATTCAGTACTTC.

This sequence joins TRBV15 and TRBJ1-1; D is possibly TRBD1 (6 bases). Germline V gene data show CDR1 as LNHNV and CDR2 as YYDKDF (reference sequence). There are 17 residues in the CDR3. Between the trimmed V and J ends, which lost 7 bases and 6 bases, there was a span of 27 bases. CDR3 protein: CATNTHAGTIEGPEAFF. Here the CDR3 DNA reads TGTGCCACCAACACCCACGCCGGGACAATCGAGGGCCCTGAAGCTTTCTTT. Looking up the rest from reference TRBV15 and TRBJ1-1 gives the full variable domain: DAMVIQNPRYQVTQFGKPVTLSCSQTLNHNVMYWYQQKSSQAPKLLFHYYDKDFNNEADTPDNFQSRRPNTSFCFLDIRSPGLGDTAMYLCATNTHAGTIEGPEAFFGQGTRLTVV.

This clone came up a few times. The J gene is TRBJ1-4, the V gene TRBV6-5; D not certain. Germline loops: CDR1 MNHEY, CDR2 SVGAGI. This CDR3 region has 14 residues. V lost 6 bases, J lost 5 bases, and 13 bases lay in between. The CDR3 nucleotides are TGTGCCAGCAGGCCGGGTCGGAGGAATGAAAAACTGTTTTTT. Its protein product is CASRPGRRNEKLFF.

The chain links TRBV7-8 to TRBJ1-1; 9 bases are a match to TRBD1. V lost 5 bases to trimming and J lost 4 bases; unmatched junction nucleotides: 5. From germline, CDR1 is SGHVS and CDR2 FQNEAQ. There are 14 residues in the CDR3. The CDR3 sequence: CASSHGTGSTEAFF. The CDR3 DNA follows: TGTGCCAGCAGCCACGGGACAGGGTCCACTGAAGCTTTCTTT.

The chain recombines TRBV5-1 with TRBJ2-3, with a possible D match to TRBD1 (6 bases). CDR3 size: 15 residues. Between the trimmed V and J ends, which lost 1 base and 1 base, there was a span of 10 bases. Germline V lookup: CDR1 SGHRS, CDR2 YFSETQ. The CDR3 sequence is CASSLLAGGTDTQYF. The CDR3 bases are TGCGCCAGCAGCTTGCTGGCAGGGGGCACAGATACGCAGTATTTT. The variable domain in full, completed from reference TRBV5-1 and TRBJ2-3, reads KAGVTQTPRYLIKTRGQQVTLSCSPISGHRSVSWYQQTPGQGLQFLFEYFSETQRNKGNFPGRFSGRQFSNSRSEMNVSTLELGDSALYLCASSLLAGGTDTQYFGPGTRLTVL.

This clone turned up a few times. The V gene is TRBV7-2, the J gene TRBJ2-5; D call uncertain. The CDR3 has 16 amino acids. Per the germline V gene, CDR1 is SGHTA and CDR2 is FQGNSA. With 5 bases removed from V and 2 bases from J, the gap between germline ends came to 18 bases. The CDR3: CASSPRSPPRQETQYF. Written as DNA, the CDR3 is TGTGCCAGCAGCCCCCGCTCCCCACCGAGGCAAGAGACCCAGTACTTC.

This chain uses TRBV19 with TRBJ2-3; 9 bases are shared with TRBD2. Germline CDR1 reads LNHDA; CDR2 reads SQIVND (reference sequence). V shed 3 bases and J 5 bases; nucleotides not matched to a gene: 3. CDR3 length: 14 residues. The chain's CDR3 is CASSISAGGDTQYF. The CDR3 nucleotides are TGTGCCAGTAGTATCTCAGCGGGGGGAGATACGCAGTATTTT.

This chain joins TRBV6-5 and TRBJ1-1; D call uncertain. Germline V gene lookup returns CDR1 MNHEY and CDR2 SVGAGI. Trimming shortened V by 7 bases and J by 3 bases, and 12 bases separated the two germline ends. This CDR3 is 13 amino acids long. The DNA of the CDR3 is TGTGCCAGCAATCGCGGGCTCGACACTGAAGCTTTCTTT. It codes for CASNRGLDTEAFF.

This chain uses TRBV2 with TRBJ1-2, with TRBD1 matching over 9 bases. Trimming removed 7 bases from V and 8 bases from J; junction bases left unmatched: 11. The V gene's germline CDR1 is SNHLY and CDR2 FYNNEI. The CDR3 runs to 14 residues. The CDR3 reads CASTWDRATGGYTF. The CDR3 nucleotides read TGTGCCAGCACGTGGGACAGGGCAACCGGAGGCTACACCTTC.

This rearrangement joins TRBV2 to TRBJ1-3; 8 bases map to TRBD1. There are 15 residues in the CDR3. Germline V gene sequence: CDR1 SNHLY, CDR2 FYNNEI. V shed 3 bases, J shed 4 bases, and the junction held 5 bases outside the gene matches. In DNA, the CDR3 is TGTGCCAGCAGTGACCAGGGGGCAGGAGGAAACACCATATATTTT. It codes for CASSDQGAGGNTIYF.